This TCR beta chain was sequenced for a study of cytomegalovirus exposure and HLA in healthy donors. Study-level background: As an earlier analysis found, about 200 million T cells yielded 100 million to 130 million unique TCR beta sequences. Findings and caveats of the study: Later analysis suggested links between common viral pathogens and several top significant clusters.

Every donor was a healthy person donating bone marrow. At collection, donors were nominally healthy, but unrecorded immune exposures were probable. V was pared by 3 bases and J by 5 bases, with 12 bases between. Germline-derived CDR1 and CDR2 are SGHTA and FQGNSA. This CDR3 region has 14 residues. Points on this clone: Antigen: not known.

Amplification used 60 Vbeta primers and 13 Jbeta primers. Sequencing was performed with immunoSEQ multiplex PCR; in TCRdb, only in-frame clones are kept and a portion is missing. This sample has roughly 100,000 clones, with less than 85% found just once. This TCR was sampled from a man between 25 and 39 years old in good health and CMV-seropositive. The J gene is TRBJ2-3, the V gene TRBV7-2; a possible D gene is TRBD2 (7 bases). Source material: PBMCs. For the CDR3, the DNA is TGTGCCAGCAGCTTCTCGGGGGGCATAGATACGCAGTATTTT. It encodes CASSFSGGIDTQYF.